The 21 T cell receptor beta chains below were found in one sample sequenced in a study of OX40 agonist ivuxolimab in advanced cancers. Data came from immunoSEQ multiplex PCR; TCRdb stores just in-frame clones and leaves some out. Of 50,000 or so clones in the sample, around 89% were seen once. The sequencing used CD4+ or CD8+ T cells sorted from blood, collected in a trial of the OX40 agonist ivuxolimab. The origin of the receptors is an adult with an advanced solid tumor such as melanoma, head and neck, liver or kidney cancer.

The genes are TRBV9 and TRBJ2-2; tentative D call: TRBD2 (6 bases). V was trimmed by 2 bases and J by 0 bases, leaving 14 bases between them. Germline CDR1 and CDR2: SGDLS and YYNGEE. CDR3 length: 17 residues. The CDR3 sequence: CASSVPLAEANTGELFF. CDR3 sequence (DNA): TGTGCCAGCAGCGTGCCATTAGCGGAGGCGAACACCGGGGAGCTGTTTTTT.

This chain joins TRBV19 and TRBJ1-5, with a possible D match to TRBD1 (6 bases). V gave up 7 bases and J gave up 6 bases, with 19 bases separating them. CDR3 length: 15 amino acids. Germline V gives CDR1 LNHDA, CDR2 SQIVND (reference sequence). In DNA, the CDR3 is TGTGCCAGTAAGTTTGTGTCTGGGGGCCGTCAGCCCCAGCATTTT. Translating it yields CASKFVSGGRQPQHF.

The J gene is TRBJ2-7, the V gene TRBV19; D uncertain. The CDR3 is made up of 14 amino acids. Germline CDR1 and CDR2: LNHDA and SQIVND (reference sequence). Trimming shortened V by 1 base and J by 5 bases, and 12 bases separated the two germline ends. The CDR3 region has the DNA TGTGCCAGTAGTATAGTGTACCCCCCAGACGAGCAGTACTTC. Its protein is CASSIVYPPDEQYF.

This chain uses TRBV14 with TRBJ1-1, with D possibly matching TRBD1 (5 bases). Germline CDR1 SGHDN, CDR2 FVKESK. V was shortened by 3 bases and J by 3 bases, with 14 bases between the two germline ends. The CDR3 is made up of 15 amino acids. CDR3 residues: CASSHLLGGDTEAFF. CDR3 in DNA: TGTGCCAGCAGCCACCTACTCGGGGGGGACACTGAAGCTTTCTTT.

J is TRBJ2-7 and V is TRBV6-5; D unresolved. The CDR3 is made up of 14 amino acids. The V end lost 2 bases, the J end lost 5 bases, and 13 bases lay between the germline ends. The germline gives CDR1 MNHEY, CDR2 SVGAGI. As DNA, the CDR3 is TGTGCCAGCAGTTACCCGAACAGATTAGACGAGCAGTACTTC. Its protein product is CASSYPNRLDEQYF.

The chain joins TRBV7-8 to TRBJ2-1; TRBD2 matches at 7 bases. Germline V gene lookup returns CDR1 SGHVS and CDR2 FQNEAQ. J lost 4 bases, V lost 7 bases, and 10 bases had no gene match. The CDR3 is made up of 15 amino acids. DNA for the CDR3: TGTGCCAGCACCCCTAGTCAGGGAGGGTACAATGAGCAGTTCTTC. Residues: CASTPSQGGYNEQFF.

This sequence joins TRBV6-5 and TRBJ2-2; D possibly corresponds to TRBD1 (6 bases). Germline V gene sequence: CDR1 MNHEY, CDR2 SVGAGI. Trimming removed 3 bases at V and 0 bases at J, with 8 bases between. This CDR3 is built from 15 residues. The CDR3 nucleotides are TGTGCCAGCAGTTATTGGACAGCGAACACCGGGGAGCTGTTTTTT. Protein sequence: CASSYWTANTGELFF.

The chain recombines TRBV9 with TRBJ2-1; D remains unclear. V was shortened by 0 bases and J by 8 bases, with 9 bases between the two germline ends. The CDR3 length is 13 residues. CDR1 is SGDLS, CDR2 YYNGEE, per germline. The CDR3 DNA follows: TGTGCCAGCAGCGTAGCTACTCGGGATGAGCAGTTCTTC. Amino acid sequence: CASSVATRDEQFF.

This clone has a single count. The chain links TRBV19 to TRBJ1-5; D might be TRBD1 (5 bases). Germline V gene data show CDR1 as LNHDA and CDR2 as SQIVND (reference sequence). The V end lost 8 bases, the J end lost 8 bases, and 22 bases lay between the germline ends. This CDR3 is 15 amino acids long. The chain's CDR3 is CASQGETASDEPQHF. CDR3 bases: TGTGCCAGTCAAGGGGAGACAGCCTCTGATGAGCCCCAGCATTTT.

Written as DNA, the CDR3 is TGTGCCAGCAGTTCAGGGGGCTCGACCCAGTACTTC. Its translation is CASSSGGSTQYF. V usage is TRBV27 and J usage is TRBJ2-5; 8 nucleotides match TRBD1. Trimming cost V 4 bases and J 7 bases; bases outside gene matches: 2. The CDR3 consists of 12 residues. The V gene's germline CDR1 is MNHEY and CDR2 SMNVEV (reference sequence).

This chain joins TRBV2 and TRBJ2-7, with 9 bases matching TRBD1. Trimming took 6 bases from V and 4 from J; bases not matched to a gene: 10. Germline V gives CDR1 SNHLY, CDR2 FYNNEI. The CDR3 spans 15 residues. The CDR3: CASRDPGQGGYEQYF. For the CDR3, the DNA is TGTGCCAGCAGGGACCCGGGACAGGGAGGGTACGAGCAGTACTTC. Using reference TRBV2 and TRBJ2-7 for the parts outside the CDR3, the full variable domain is EPEVTQTPSHQVTQMGQEVILRCVPISNHLYFYWYRQILGQKVEFLVSFYNNEISEKSEIFDDQFSVERPDGSNFTLKIRSTKLEDSAMYFCASRDPGQGGYEQYFGPGTRLTVT.

This clone was observed a handful of times. V usage is TRBV28 and J usage is TRBJ1-5; possibly TRBD1 for D (5 bases). The ends were cut back, 1 base at V and 7 bases at J, with 8 bases in the middle. The length of the CDR3 is 13 residues. Germline V gene lookup returns CDR1 MDHEN and CDR2 SYDVKM. This chain's CDR3 is CASSLFPGQPQHF. The CDR3 bases are TGTGCCAGCAGTTTATTTCCAGGGCAGCCCCAGCATTTT.

V is TRBV6-4 and J is TRBJ2-1, with a possible D match to TRBD2 (5 bases). Trimming removed 2 bases from V and 3 bases from J, with 5 bases in between. CDR1 is MRHNA, CDR2 SNTAGT, per germline. The CDR3 extends over 13 amino acids. The CDR3 coding sequence is TGTGCCAGCAGTGACACTAGCTACAATGAGCAGTTCTTC. It encodes CASSDTSYNEQFF.

The genes are TRBV6-1 and TRBJ1-3; 10 positions agree with TRBD1. From germline, CDR1 is MNHNS and CDR2 SASEGT. With 2 bases clipped from V and 4 bases from J, the junction kept 5 bases outside the gene matches. The CDR3 has 16 residues. CDR3 coding DNA: TGTGCCAGCAGTGAATTGGACAGGGGGTCGGGAAACACCATATATTTT. Its translation is CASSELDRGSGNTIYF.

The CDR3 reads CASSYGRGYEAFF. In nucleotides, the CDR3 is TGTGCCAGCAGTTACGGCAGGGGCTATGAAGCTTTCTTT. The chain couples TRBV6-5 to TRBJ1-1, with D tentatively TRBD1 (6 bases). The CDR3 runs to 13 residues. The germline CDR1 and CDR2 sequences are MNHEY and SVGAGI. Trimming stripped 2 bases from V and 7 bases from J, with 11 bases between.

The V and J genes are TRBV2 and TRBJ1-5; possible D gene TRBD1, 5 bases. The germline V gene encodes CDR1 SNHLY and CDR2 FYNNEI. Between the trimmed V and J ends, which lost 9 bases and 6 bases, there was a span of 9 bases. The CDR3 length is 11 residues. CDR3 in DNA: TGTGCCAGTACGACAGTTCAGCCCCAGCATTTT. This sequence encodes CASTTVQPQHF.

The chain uses TRBV7-2 and TRBJ2-7; D is unclear. Trimming removed 2 bases at V and 6 bases at J, with 8 bases between. There are 12 residues in the CDR3. Per germline, CDR1 SGHTA and CDR2 FQGNSA. Written as DNA, the CDR3 is TGTGCCAGCAGCTTACGAGGAACCGAGCAGTACTTC. Translated: CASSLRGTEQYF.

Only one count was recorded for this clone. The J gene is TRBJ2-7, the V gene TRBV11-2; the D is unclear. Germline assignment: CDR1 SGHAT and CDR2 FQNNGV. V lost 3 bases to trimming and J lost 2 bases, with 5 bases between them. The CDR3 spans 12 residues. This CDR3 reads CASSLVTYEQYF. The DNA of the CDR3 is TGTGCCAGCAGCTTGGTCACCTACGAGCAGTACTTC.

The CDR3 loop reads CASSLEGGVGWEQYF. Written as DNA, the CDR3 is TGCGCCAGCAGCTTGGAGGGAGGGGTCGGCTGGGAGCAGTACTTC. The rearrangement uses TRBV5-1 and TRBJ2-7, with 7 bases matching TRBD2. Germline V gives CDR1 SGHRS, CDR2 YFSETQ. Trimming took 0 bases from V and 7 from J; bases not matched to a gene: 10. The CDR3 has 15 amino acids.

The chain combines TRBV10-2 with TRBJ2-7; TRBD1 matches 8 bases. Germline CDR1 reads WSHSY; CDR2 reads SAAADI. This CDR3 comprises 15 residues. Trimming removed 6 bases from V and 0 bases from J; junction bases left unmatched: 7. CDR3 DNA sequence: TGCGCCAGCAGAGCCGACAGGGGCCCCTCCTACGAGCAGTACTTC. It is translated as CASRADRGPSYEQYF.

The chain joins TRBV7-9 to TRBJ2-7, with unresolved D. Looked up from germline, CDR1 is SEHNR and CDR2 is FQNEAQ (reference sequence). Trimming shortened V by 5 bases and J by 5 bases, and 10 bases separated the two germline ends. The CDR3 contains 12 residues. CDR3 DNA sequence: TGTGCCAGCAGCGCACCGGCGCACGAGCAGTACTTC. This gives the protein CASSAPAHEQYF.